This passage covers 3 T cell receptor beta chains from one sample sequenced in a study of T-cell reconstitution after alpha-beta-depleted transplantation in children. Molecular barcoding with unique molecular identifiers was used for the TCRbeta library. TCRdb analysed the PCR reads with MiXCR anew, one entry per CDR3 protein. The table has approximately 200,000 distinct CDR3 sequences, 5% to 7.5% seen once. The source was PBMCs, collected before TCRalphabeta/CD19-depleted stem cell transplant. The origin of the receptors is a girl in the first two years of life with combined immunodeficiency, due to receive a stem cell transplant.

A single count supports this clonotype. This CDR3 is CASSLAGRPSYEQYF. CDR3 bases: TGTGCCAGCAGCTTAGCGGGGCGCCCCTCCTACGAGCAGTACTTC. The V and J genes are TRBV7-2 and TRBJ2-7, with a possible D match to TRBD1 (5 bases). From germline, CDR1 is SGHTA and CDR2 FQGNSA. The CDR3 contains 15 residues. Trimming removed 0 bases from V and 0 bases from J, with 9 bases in between.

The CDR3: CASSLYPGWNEQFF. The CDR3, as DNA: TGTGCCAGCAGCTTATATCCGGGGTGGAATGAGCAGTTCTTC. V is TRBV11-2 and J is TRBJ2-1, with a tentative D call TRBD2 (5 bases). Germline-derived CDR1 and CDR2 are SGHAT and FQNNGV. V was trimmed by 2 bases and J by 7 bases, leaving 12 bases between them. The CDR3 spans 14 residues.

This clonotype was counted many times. The rearrangement joins TRBV5-1 to TRBJ1-1; D gene uncertain. The CDR3 has 17 amino acids. V was clipped by 0 bases and J by 3 bases, with 18 bases between them. The germline CDR1 and CDR2 sequences are SGHRS and YFSETQ. The CDR3 region has the DNA TGCGCCAGCAGCTTGGCCGTTAGACCCTTAAGGGACACTGAAGCTTTCTTT. Its protein is CASSLAVRPLRDTEAFF.